Below are 8 T cell receptor beta chains sequenced from a single sample in a study of shared clonotypes between healthy human individuals. The data were produced by immunoSEQ multiplex PCR, yet TCRdb's version contains in-frame clones alone and is incomplete. The sample carries about a million clones, around 77% recorded once. The sequenced sample was memory CD4+ T cells from PBMCs. The subset here: CD45RA-negative fraction. The receptor set was obtained from a man younger than 35 in good health. Some clones in this sample may be carry-over from other donors' samples.

The chain couples TRBV27 to TRBJ2-7; no clear D gene. The CDR3 contains 11 residues. The V gene's germline CDR1 is MNHEY and CDR2 SMNVEV (reference sequence). Trimming left V 5 bases short and J 4 bases short, with 6 bases between. CDR3 DNA sequence: TGTGCCAGCAGTGGGGTATACGAGCAGTACTTC. Its protein product is CASSGVYEQYF.

The CDR3 coding sequence is TGCAGCGTCCCGACAGCTTACTATGGCTACACCTTC. It translates to CSVPTAYYGYTF. This sequence joins TRBV29-1 and TRBJ1-2; TRBD1 might be the D (5 bases). The CDR3 runs to 12 residues. The germline V gene has CDR1 SQVTM and CDR2 ANQGSEA. V dropped 6 bases and J dropped 3 bases, with 11 bases sitting between them. The full variable domain, completed using reference TRBV29-1 and TRBJ1-2, is SAVISQKPSRDICQRGTSLTIQCQVDSQVTMMFWYRQQPGQSLTLIATANQGSEATYESGFVIDKFPISRPNLTFSTLTVSNMSPEDSSIYLCSVPTAYYGYTFGSGTRLTVV.

This chain connects TRBV2 to TRBJ1-3; D is unresolved. Germline values: CDR1 SNHLY, CDR2 FYNNEI. Deletions cut 4 bases from V and 0 bases from J, with 7 bases between. The CDR3 is 14 amino acids. This CDR3 is CASSVPSSGNTIYF. For the CDR3, the DNA is TGTGCCAGCAGTGTACCCAGCTCTGGAAACACCATATATTTT.

The rearrangement joins TRBV7-2 to TRBJ1-4; D is unclear. Germline CDR1 reads SGHTA; CDR2 reads FQGNSA. The CDR3 runs to 14 residues. Trimming shortened V by 5 bases and J by 2 bases, and 9 bases separated the two germline ends. CDR3 coding DNA: TGTGCCAGCAGCCCGCGGGCGACTAATGAAAAACTGTTTTTT. Amino acid sequence: CASSPRATNEKLFF.

This clone appeared a few times. This chain connects TRBV9 to TRBJ1-4; D may be TRBD1 (5 bases). Germline CDR1 SGDLS, CDR2 YYNGEE. V dropped 4 bases and J dropped 8 bases, with 12 bases sitting between them. The CDR3 loop spans 13 amino acids. This CDR3 reads CASSLTVGEKLFF. Written as DNA, the CDR3 is TGTGCCAGCAGCTTGACAGTGGGGGAAAAACTGTTTTTT.

The chain recombines TRBV19 with TRBJ1-5; tentative D call: TRBD1 (6 bases). Germline V gene sequence: CDR1 LNHDA, CDR2 SQIVND (reference sequence). Between the trimmed V and J ends, which lost 7 bases and 1 base, there was a span of 20 bases. The CDR3 covers 17 residues. The CDR3 protein is CASNGIFGGVSNQPQHF. CDR3 DNA sequence: TGTGCCAGTAATGGGATCTTCGGGGGCGTGAGCAATCAGCCCCAGCATTTT.

This chain connects TRBV14 to TRBJ2-4, with D unclear. Trimming left V 0 bases short and J 13 bases short, with 16 bases between. Germline lookup yields CDR1 SGHDN and CDR2 FVKESK. The CDR3 is 14 residues long. DNA for the CDR3: TGTGCCAGCAGCCAAGAATCCTGGGCCAGGTTACAGTACTTC. This translates into CASSQESWARLQYF.

This clone was detected only once. This chain uses TRBV10-3 with TRBJ2-1, with 14 bases lining up with TRBD2. CDR1 is ENHRY, CDR2 SYGVKD, per germline. V trimming: 0 bases; J trimming: 8 bases; junction bases outside the gene matches: 9. The CDR3 covers 18 residues. The CDR3 sequence: CAISESFTGTSGSYEQFF. The CDR3 DNA follows: TGTGCCATCAGTGAGTCGTTCACCGGGACTAGCGGGAGTTATGAGCAGTTCTTC.